These 5 T cell receptor beta chains came from one sample sequenced in a study of blood T cell repertoires in COVID-19. Measured with immunoSEQ multiplex PCR; TCRdb has only the in-frame clones, and not every one. This table has over 25,000 clones, around nine tenths appearing once. The sequencing sample was made of peripheral blood. These receptors were collected from a human donor in a cohort sampled during active COVID-19. The donor label of this sample is uncertain.

This chain connects TRBV5-6 to TRBJ1-2; 9 bases fit TRBD1. With 4 bases clipped from V and 6 bases from J, the junction kept 13 bases outside the gene matches. The length of the CDR3 is 16 residues. The germline V gene encodes CDR1 SGHDT and CDR2 YYEEEE. The CDR3 reads CASSRDRDRLRNGYTF. The CDR3 DNA is TGTGCCAGCAGCCGGGACAGGGATAGGTTGCGAAATGGCTACACCTTC.

The gene calls are TRBV29-1 and TRBJ1-1; D call uncertain. This CDR3 is 13 amino acids long. The germline V gene has CDR1 SQVTM and CDR2 ANQGSEA. V lost 8 bases, J lost 0 bases, and 13 bases lay in between. The CDR3 bases are TGCAGCATTAGCTCGACCATGAACACTGAAGCTTTCTTT. Translating it yields CSISSTMNTEAFF.

J is TRBJ2-1 and V is TRBV6-6; TRBD1 matches 9 bases. CDR3 size: 17 residues. The trim removed 5 bases at V and 1 base at J, leaving 9 bases unmatched. Germline V gene sequence: CDR1 MNHNY, CDR2 SVGAGI (reference sequence). The CDR3 bases are TGTGCCAGCAGTCAGACCTGGGGACAGGGATCCTACAATGAGCAGTTCTTC. Protein: CASSQTWGQGSYNEQFF.

The V call is TRBV2, the J call TRBJ1-2; D not resolved. CDR3 length equals 13 residues. The germline gives CDR1 SNHLY, CDR2 FYNNEI. V lost 7 bases and J 7 bases, leaving 16 bases between the germline ends. CDR3 residues: CASIYDPRGGYTF. CDR3 coding DNA: TGTGCCAGCATCTATGACCCACGGGGTGGCTACACCTTC.

The chain carries TRBV29-1 and TRBJ1-1; D might be TRBD1 (5 bases). Trimming shortened V by 7 bases and J by 5 bases, and 14 bases separated the two germline ends. The CDR3 is 12 amino acids. Looked up from germline, CDR1 is SQVTM and CDR2 is ANQGSEA. DNA of the CDR3: TGCAGCGGGAAGGACGGGGGGACTGAAGCTTTCTTT. Its protein is CSGKDGGTEAFF. Full variable domain (rest looked up from reference TRBV29-1 and TRBJ1-1): SAVISQKPSRDICQRGTSLTIQCQVDSQVTMMFWYRQQPGQSLTLIATANQGSEATYESGFVIDKFPISRPNLTFSTLTVSNMSPEDSSIYLCSGKDGGTEAFFGQGTRLTVV.